This entry is about one T cell receptor (beta chain). In the original processing: Amplified reference gene primers provided the basis for estimating nucleated cell counts. The protocol was immunoSEQ multiplex PCR, while the TCRdb copy is restricted to in-frame clones and leaves out a portion. D and trimming come from the DNA, and the V and J calls and clone size come from that table. The sample yields about 380,000 clones, 81% seen once. The CDR3 is 13 amino acids. V shed 6 bases and J shed 2 bases, with 10 bases lying between them. Germline CDR1 reads MRHNA; CDR2 reads SNTAGT. This record comes from a study of blood T cell repertoires in COVID-19. At the level of the study: From the United States, Italy and Spain came samples of acute and convalescent COVID-19. From T cells, B-cell-depleted T cells, or PBMCs came the material, which was cDNA or gDNA.

The sequence was obtained from a human donor with acute or convalescent COVID-19. The donor label of this sample is uncertain. The chain uses TRBV6-4 and TRBJ1-2; no clear D gene. Sequenced input: peripheral blood. DNA of the CDR3: TGTGCCAGCAGGGCCCCCCTGAACTATGGCTACACCTTC. Amino acids: CASRAPLNYGYTF.